This entry lists 20 T cell receptor beta chains sequenced from one sample in a study of naive and memory T cell subsets. Findings and caveats of the study: Naive repertoires, especially CD8, held a few larger clonotypes, possibly memory cells re-expressing CD45RA.

Both TRBC1 and TRBC2 were covered by a beta constant-region primer of two equimolar oligonucleotides. Four rounds of PCR amplified the ligated cDNA using nested alpha and beta constant-region primers plus SP2. TCRdb re-called the UMI-ligation and nested PCR reads with MiXCR, one entry per CDR3 protein. This sample yields more than 120,000 distinct CDR3 sequences, of which approximately 21% are seen a single time; 0.6% to 0.7% belongs to the top ten. Their antigen targets remain unknown. The sequenced material came from naive CD8+ T cells from blood. The receptors shown here come from a human donor in good health.

This clonotype occurred a few times. The chain carries TRBV7-9 and TRBJ2-7, with D tentatively TRBD1 (6 bases). Trimming stripped 3 bases from V and 2 bases from J, with 11 bases between. The CDR3 spans 14 residues. The V gene's germline CDR1 is SEHNR and CDR2 FQNEAQ (reference sequence). The CDR3 loop is CASSFLDSPYEQYF. The CDR3 bases are TGTGCCAGCAGCTTCTTGGACAGTCCCTACGAGCAGTACTTC.

This clonotype was seen ten or more times. V gene TRBV6-5 combines with J gene TRBJ2-3; TRBD2 agrees at 10 bases. This CDR3 contains 17 residues. Germline lookup yields CDR1 MNHEY and CDR2 SVGAGI. Trimming removed 2 bases from V and 4 bases from J; junction bases left unmatched: 9. CDR3 residues: CASSYGVLAGVPDTQYF. The CDR3 nucleotides read TGTGCCAGCAGTTACGGCGTTCTAGCGGGAGTCCCAGATACGCAGTATTTT.

This sequence joins TRBV2 and TRBJ2-1, with D unresolved. The germline CDR1 and CDR2 sequences are SNHLY and FYNNEI. Trimming stripped 2 bases from V and 9 bases from J, with 8 bases between. This CDR3 spans 12 amino acids. The CDR3 DNA sequence: TGTGCCAGCAGTGAAAGTAGCACTGAGCAGTTCTTC. Protein product: CASSESSTEQFF.

This clonotype was counted only a few times. The chain combines TRBV13 with TRBJ2-2; no reliable D call. Trimming left V 6 bases short and J 6 bases short, with 11 bases between. The CDR3 has 13 residues. Germline V gene sequence: CDR1 PRHDT, CDR2 FYEKMQ (reference sequence). CDR3 nucleotides: TGTGCCAGCAGTTCCGAGCACTCCGGGGAGCTGTTTTTT. Its translation: CASSSEHSGELFF.

This clonotype came up a few times. The V and J genes are TRBV4-3 and TRBJ1-5; D is possibly TRBD1 (6 bases). The CDR3 runs to 15 residues. CDR1 and CDR2 (germline): LGHNA, YSLEER. The V end lost 0 bases, the J end lost 4 bases, and 10 bases lay between the germline ends. This CDR3 reads CASSQEAGVNQPQHF. The DNA of the CDR3 is TGCGCCAGCAGCCAAGAGGCAGGGGTTAATCAGCCCCAGCATTTT.

This chain connects TRBV27 to TRBJ1-5; D is ambiguous. The CDR3 has 14 amino acids. Trimming shortened V by 3 bases and J by 2 bases, and 8 bases separated the two germline ends. CDR1 is MNHEY and CDR2 is SMNVEV in the germline V gene (reference sequence). CDR3 DNA: TGTGCCAGCAGTTTCGGCTCTGGCAATCAGCCCCAGCATTTT. Protein sequence: CASSFGSGNQPQHF.

This clonotype showed up just a few times. The gene calls are TRBV12-3 or TRBV12-4 and TRBJ2-3; 10 nucleotides agree with TRBD2. Trimming at V came to 5 bases and at J to 2 bases, leaving 13 bases not matched to a gene. The CDR3 spans 18 residues. The chain's CDR3 is CASSGTGTSATYTDTQYF. CDR3 sequence (DNA): TGTGCCAGCAGTGGGACCGGGACTAGCGCGACGTACACAGATACGCAGTATTTT.

This clonotype was seen a few times. V usage is TRBV10-3 and J usage is TRBJ2-1; D is perhaps TRBD1 (6 bases). The germline CDR1 and CDR2 sequences are ENHRY and SYGVKD. With 0 bases removed from V and 9 bases from J, the gap between germline ends came to 15 bases. The CDR3 runs to 15 residues. This CDR3 is CAISESGTKGGEQFF. DNA of the CDR3: TGTGCCATCAGTGAGTCCGGGACCAAAGGGGGTGAGCAGTTCTTC.

The gene calls are TRBV6-1 and TRBJ2-7; TRBD1 aligns across 9 bases. Germline V gene sequence: CDR1 MNHNS, CDR2 SASEGT. With V trimmed by 2 bases and J by 0 bases, 2 bases remained unmatched. The CDR3 sequence is 15 residues long. The CDR3 coding sequence is TGTGCCAGCAGTGAATACAGGGGGCTCTCCTACGAGCAGTACTTC. It codes for CASSEYRGLSYEQYF.

The genes are TRBV27 and TRBJ1-1, with D uncertain. Germline CDR1 reads MNHEY; CDR2 reads SMNVEV (reference sequence). The CDR3 is made up of 14 amino acids. Trimming removed 1 base at V and 1 base at J, with 7 bases between. The CDR3 coding sequence is TGTGCCAGCAGTTTATACTGGGGGAACACTGAAGCTTTCTTT. Its protein product is CASSLYWGNTEAFF.

This chain connects TRBV29-1 to TRBJ2-3, with 12 bases aligning to TRBD2. The ends lost 5 bases at V and 2 bases at J; junction bases unmatched: 5. The germline CDR1 and CDR2 sequences are SQVTM and ANQGSEA. CDR3 length: 15 residues. In DNA form, the CDR3 reads TGCAGCGTTCCGACTAGCGGGAGAACCACAGATACGCAGTATTTT. Protein sequence: CSVPTSGRTTDTQYF.

In this sample, this clonotype turned up a few times. This chain joins TRBV28 and TRBJ2-1, with TRBD2 matching 7 bases. CDR1 is MDHEN and CDR2 is SYDVKM in the germline V gene. The CDR3 has 16 residues. The V segment lost 2 bases and the J segment 8 bases; nucleotides outside the gene matches: 12. The DNA for the CDR3 is TGTGCCAGCAGTTTAGTCGCGGGGCTAGCGGTATATGAGCAGTTCTTC. As protein: CASSLVAGLAVYEQFF.

This clonotype was observed a few times. The chain is built from TRBV3-1 and TRBJ2-5, with TRBD2 as a possible D gene (6 bases). The V gene's germline CDR1 is LGHDT and CDR2 YNNKEL (reference sequence). V was pared by 5 bases and J by 3 bases, with 16 bases between. This CDR3 region has 15 residues. This chain's CDR3 is CASSSRDFGEETQYF. The CDR3 bases are TGTGCCAGCAGCTCTCGGGACTTCGGAGAAGAGACCCAGTACTTC.

This clonotype was recorded many times. The chain employs TRBV6-5 and TRBJ2-1, with a weak D call TRBD2 (5 bases). Between the trimmed V and J ends, which lost 6 bases and 6 bases, there was a span of 6 bases. Germline V lookup: CDR1 MNHEY, CDR2 SVGAGI. The CDR3 consists of 11 residues. CDR3 protein: CASSRGNEQFF. The CDR3 region has the DNA TGTGCCAGCAGCCGGGGCAATGAGCAGTTCTTC.

The CDR3 bases are TGTGCCAGCACTACCAGGGGCACTGAAGCTTTCTTT. Translated, it gives CASTTRGTEAFF. The chain uses TRBV5-6 and TRBJ1-1; D possibly corresponds to TRBD1 (6 bases). This CDR3 comprises 12 residues. The V end lost 6 bases, the J end lost 4 bases, and 10 bases lay between the germline ends. Germline CDR1 is SGHDT and CDR2 is YYEEEE.

This clonotype was seen a handful of times. The V gene is TRBV28, the J gene TRBJ2-1; no firm D call. Trimming pared 2 bases from V and 8 bases from J, leaving 7 bases between. Germline V gives CDR1 MDHEN, CDR2 SYDVKM. The CDR3 runs to 12 residues. CDR3 nucleotide sequence: TGTGCCAGCAGTTTAGTTTTGTATGAGCAGTTCTTC. Amino acid sequence: CASSLVLYEQFF.

This clonotype was seen a few times. CDR3 nucleotide sequence: TGTGCCAGCAGCTTAGTTCCTGAAGCTTTCTTT. Protein: CASSLVPEAFF. The chain recombines TRBV11-2 with TRBJ1-1, with D unresolved. V lost 1 base and J 6 bases, leaving 3 bases between the germline ends. This CDR3 has 11 residues. Germline lookup yields CDR1 SGHAT and CDR2 FQNNGV.

The CDR3 is CASSRVGTLINYGYTF. CDR3 bases: TGTGCCAGCAGCCGAGTTGGGACCCTCATTAACTATGGCTACACCTTC. The chain has TRBV7-9 and TRBJ1-2, with a weak D call TRBD1 (5 bases). The CDR3 contains 16 residues. CDR1 and CDR2 from the germline V gene are SEHNR and FQNEAQ (reference sequence). Between the trimmed V and J ends, which lost 5 bases and 1 base, there was a span of 17 bases.

V usage is TRBV20-1 and J usage is TRBJ2-1; 14 bases are shared with TRBD2. In germline, CDR1 is DFQATT, CDR2 SNEGSKA (reference sequence). The trim removed 2 bases at V and 5 bases at J, leaving 5 bases unmatched. This CDR3 has 16 residues. The CDR3 sequence is CSARRTGLAGDNEQFF. In DNA, the CDR3 is TGCAGTGCTAGACGAACGGGACTAGCGGGAGACAATGAGCAGTTCTTC.

This sequence joins TRBV5-6 and TRBJ2-3, with 7 bases that match TRBD2. Trimming removed 1 base from V and 0 bases from J; junction bases left unmatched: 5. This CDR3 comprises 16 residues. Germline V gene lookup returns CDR1 SGHDT and CDR2 YYEEEE. CDR3 residues: CASSLIPSGSTDTQYF. The CDR3 DNA reads as TGTGCCAGCAGCTTGATCCCTAGCGGAAGCACAGATACGCAGTATTTT.